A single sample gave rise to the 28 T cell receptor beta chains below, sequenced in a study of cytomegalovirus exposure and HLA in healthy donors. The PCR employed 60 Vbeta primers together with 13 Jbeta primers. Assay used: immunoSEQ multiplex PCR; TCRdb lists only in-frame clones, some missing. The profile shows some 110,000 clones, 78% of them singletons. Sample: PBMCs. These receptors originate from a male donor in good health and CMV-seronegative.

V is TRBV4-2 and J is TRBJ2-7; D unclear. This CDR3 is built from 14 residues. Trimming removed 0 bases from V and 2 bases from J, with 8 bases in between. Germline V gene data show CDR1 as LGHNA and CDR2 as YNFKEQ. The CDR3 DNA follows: TGTGCCAGCAGCCAAGATTATATAGCCTACGAGCAGTACTTC. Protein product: CASSQDYIAYEQYF.

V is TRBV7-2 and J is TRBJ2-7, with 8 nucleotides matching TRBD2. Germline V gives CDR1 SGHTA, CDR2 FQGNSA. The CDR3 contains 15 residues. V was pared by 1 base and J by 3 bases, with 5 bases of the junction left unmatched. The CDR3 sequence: CASSLGLASGYEQYF. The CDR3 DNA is TGTGCCAGCAGCTTAGGACTAGCGTCTGGCTACGAGCAGTACTTC.

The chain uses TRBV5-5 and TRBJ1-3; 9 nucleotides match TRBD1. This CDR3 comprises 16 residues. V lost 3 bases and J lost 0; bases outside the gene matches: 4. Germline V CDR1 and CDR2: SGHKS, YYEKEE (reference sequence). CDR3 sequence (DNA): TGTGCCAGCAGCTGGGCGACAGGGGGCTCTGGAAACACCATATATTTT. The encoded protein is CASSWATGGSGNTIYF.

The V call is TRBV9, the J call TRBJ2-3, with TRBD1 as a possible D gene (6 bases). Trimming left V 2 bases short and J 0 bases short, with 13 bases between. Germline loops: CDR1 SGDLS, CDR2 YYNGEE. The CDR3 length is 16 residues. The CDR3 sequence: CASSVGAPASTDTQYF. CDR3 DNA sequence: TGTGCCAGCAGCGTGGGGGCCCCGGCTAGCACAGATACGCAGTATTTT.

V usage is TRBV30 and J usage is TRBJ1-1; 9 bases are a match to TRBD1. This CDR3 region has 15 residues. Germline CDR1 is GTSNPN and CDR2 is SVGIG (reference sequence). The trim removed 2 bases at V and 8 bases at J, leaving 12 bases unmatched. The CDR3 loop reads CAWSRAWDRELEAFF. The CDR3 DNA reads TGTGCCTGGAGTCGGGCTTGGGACAGGGAATTAGAAGCTTTCTTT.

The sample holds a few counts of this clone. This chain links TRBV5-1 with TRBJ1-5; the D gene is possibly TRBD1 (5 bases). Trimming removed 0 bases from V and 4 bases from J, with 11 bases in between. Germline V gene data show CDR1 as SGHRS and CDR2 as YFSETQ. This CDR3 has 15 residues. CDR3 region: CASSLDGGENQPQHF. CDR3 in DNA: TGCGCCAGCAGCTTGGATGGGGGGGAAAATCAGCCCCAGCATTTT.

CDR3 amino acids: CASSPRAGETQYF. The DNA for the CDR3 is TGCGCCAGCAGTCCCCGGGCGGGGGAGACCCAGTACTTC. The chain is built from TRBV4-1 and TRBJ2-5, with D tentatively TRBD2 (6 bases). Looked up from germline, CDR1 is MGHRA and CDR2 is YSYEKL. V was pared by 6 bases and J by 5 bases, with 13 bases between. This CDR3 contains 13 residues.

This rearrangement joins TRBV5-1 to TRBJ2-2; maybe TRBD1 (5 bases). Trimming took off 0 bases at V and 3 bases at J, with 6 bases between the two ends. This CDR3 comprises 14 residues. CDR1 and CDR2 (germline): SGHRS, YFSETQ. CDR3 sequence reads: CASSLGQYTGELFF. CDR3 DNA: TGCGCCAGCAGCTTGGGACAGTACACCGGGGAGCTGTTTTTT.

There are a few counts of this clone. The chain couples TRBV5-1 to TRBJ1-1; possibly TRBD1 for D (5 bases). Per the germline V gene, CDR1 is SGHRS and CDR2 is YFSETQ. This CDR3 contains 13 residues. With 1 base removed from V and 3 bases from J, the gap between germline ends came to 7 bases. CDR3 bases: TGCGCCAGCAGCTTGACGGGGGACACTGAAGCTTTCTTT. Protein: CASSLTGDTEAFF.

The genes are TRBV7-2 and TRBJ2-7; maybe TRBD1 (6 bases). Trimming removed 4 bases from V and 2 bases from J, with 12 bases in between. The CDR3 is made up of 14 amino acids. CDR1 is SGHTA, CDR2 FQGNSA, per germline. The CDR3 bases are TGTGCCAGCAGCTCTACGACAGGAACCTACGAGCAGTACTTC. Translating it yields CASSSTTGTYEQYF. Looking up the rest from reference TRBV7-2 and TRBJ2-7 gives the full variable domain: GAGVSQSPSNKVTEKGKDVELRCDPISGHTALYWYRQSLGQGLEFLIYFQGNSAPDKSGLPSDRFSAERTGGSVSTLTIQRTQQEDSAVYLCASSSTTGTYEQYFGPGTRLTVT.

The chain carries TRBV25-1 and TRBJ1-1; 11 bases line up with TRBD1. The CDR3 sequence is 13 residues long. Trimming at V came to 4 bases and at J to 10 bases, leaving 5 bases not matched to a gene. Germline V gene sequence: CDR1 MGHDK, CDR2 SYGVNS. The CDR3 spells CASSGTGGVRAFF. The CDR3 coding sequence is TGTGCCAGCAGTGGGACAGGGGGCGTCCGAGCTTTCTTT.

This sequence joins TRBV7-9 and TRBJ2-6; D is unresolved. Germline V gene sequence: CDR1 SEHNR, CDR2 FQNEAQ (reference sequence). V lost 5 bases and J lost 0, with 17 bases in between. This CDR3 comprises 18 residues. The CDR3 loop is CASSTTASLDSGANVLTF. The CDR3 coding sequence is TGTGCCAGCAGCACAACAGCTTCACTGGACTCTGGGGCCAACGTCCTGACTTTC.

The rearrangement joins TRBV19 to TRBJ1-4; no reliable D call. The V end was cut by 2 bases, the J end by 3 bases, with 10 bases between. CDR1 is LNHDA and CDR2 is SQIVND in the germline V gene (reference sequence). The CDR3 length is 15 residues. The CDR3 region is CASSISRISNEKLFF. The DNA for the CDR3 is TGTGCCAGTAGTATATCGCGCATTTCTAATGAAAAACTGTTTTTT.

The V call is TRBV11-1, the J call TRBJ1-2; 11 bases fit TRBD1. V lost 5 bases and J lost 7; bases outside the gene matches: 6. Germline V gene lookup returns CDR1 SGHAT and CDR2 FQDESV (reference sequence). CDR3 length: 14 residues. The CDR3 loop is CASSRDRGDSGYTF. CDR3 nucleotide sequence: TGTGCCAGCAGCAGGGACAGGGGGGACTCTGGCTACACCTTC.

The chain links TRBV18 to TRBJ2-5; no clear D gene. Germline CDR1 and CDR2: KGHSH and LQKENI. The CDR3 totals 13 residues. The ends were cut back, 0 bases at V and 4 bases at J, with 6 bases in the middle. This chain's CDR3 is CASSPPSRETQYF. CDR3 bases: TGTGCCAGCTCACCACCGAGTCGAGAGACCCAGTACTTC.

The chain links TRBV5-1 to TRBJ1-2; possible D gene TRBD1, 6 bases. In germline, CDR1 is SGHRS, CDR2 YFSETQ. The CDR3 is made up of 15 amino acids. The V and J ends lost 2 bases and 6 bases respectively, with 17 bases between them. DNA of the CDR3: TGCGCCAGCAGCTTTCGGGGGGCGCAAGAGGATGGCTACACCTTC. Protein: CASSFRGAQEDGYTF.

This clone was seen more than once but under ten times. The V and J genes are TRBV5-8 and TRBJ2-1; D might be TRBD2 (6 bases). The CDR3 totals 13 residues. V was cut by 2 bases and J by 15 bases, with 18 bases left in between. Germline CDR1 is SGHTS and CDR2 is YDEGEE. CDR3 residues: CASSLRKGPGGFF. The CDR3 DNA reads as TGTGCCAGCAGCTTACGAAAGGGTCCCGGGGGGTTCTTC.

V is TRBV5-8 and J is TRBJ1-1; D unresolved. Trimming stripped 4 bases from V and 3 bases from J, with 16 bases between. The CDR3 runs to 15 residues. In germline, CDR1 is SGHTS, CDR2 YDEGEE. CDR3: CASSPLRSGDTEAFF. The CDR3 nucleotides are TGTGCCAGCAGCCCCTTGAGGAGCGGCGACACTGAAGCTTTCTTT.

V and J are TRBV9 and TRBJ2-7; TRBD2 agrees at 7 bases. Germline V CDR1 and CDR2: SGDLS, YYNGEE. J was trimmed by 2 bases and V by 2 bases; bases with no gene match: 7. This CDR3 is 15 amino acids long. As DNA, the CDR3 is TGTGCCAGCAGCGTCTCAAGCGGGGCCCCCTACGAGCAGTACTTC. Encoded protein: CASSVSSGAPYEQYF.

The CDR3 DNA follows: TGTGCCAGCTCACCAAGTAGGGACAGAACCTACGAGCAGTACTTC. Protein sequence: CASSPSRDRTYEQYF. The J gene is TRBJ2-5, the V gene TRBV18, with 7 nucleotides matching TRBD1. The J call may be wrong; the DNA end is better matched by TRBJ2-7. The CDR3 extends over 15 amino acids. Germline CDR1 KGHSH, CDR2 LQKENI.

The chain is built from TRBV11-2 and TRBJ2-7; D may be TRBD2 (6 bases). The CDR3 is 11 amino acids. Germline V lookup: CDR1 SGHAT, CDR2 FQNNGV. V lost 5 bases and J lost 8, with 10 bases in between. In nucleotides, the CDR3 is TGTGCCAGCAGCCCCGGGGGTAAGCAGTACTTC. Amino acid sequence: CASSPGGKQYF.

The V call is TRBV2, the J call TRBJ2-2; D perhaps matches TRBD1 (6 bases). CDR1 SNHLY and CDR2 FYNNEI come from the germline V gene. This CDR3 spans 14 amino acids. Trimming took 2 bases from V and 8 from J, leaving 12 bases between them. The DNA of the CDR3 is TGTGCCAGCAGTGAAATAGGGGGAGAGGGGGAGCTGTTTTTT. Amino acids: CASSEIGGEGELFF.

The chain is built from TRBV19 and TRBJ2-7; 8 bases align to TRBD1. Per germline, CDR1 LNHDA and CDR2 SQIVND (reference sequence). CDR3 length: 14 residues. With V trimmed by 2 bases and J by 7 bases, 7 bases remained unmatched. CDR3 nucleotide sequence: TGTGCCAGTAGTATATACGGGACAGGCCCTGAGCAGTACTTC. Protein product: CASSIYGTGPEQYF.

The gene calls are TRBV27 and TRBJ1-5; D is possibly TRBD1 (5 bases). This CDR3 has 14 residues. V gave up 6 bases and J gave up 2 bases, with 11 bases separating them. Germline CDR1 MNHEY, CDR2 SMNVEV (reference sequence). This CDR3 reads CASRFVQGNQPQHF. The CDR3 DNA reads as TGTGCCAGCAGATTTGTACAGGGCAATCAGCCCCAGCATTTT.

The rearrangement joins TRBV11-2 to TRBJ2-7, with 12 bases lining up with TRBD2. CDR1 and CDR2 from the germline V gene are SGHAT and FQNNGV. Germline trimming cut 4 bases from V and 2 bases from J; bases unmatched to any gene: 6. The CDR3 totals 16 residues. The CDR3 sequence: CASSSLAGGIAYEQYF. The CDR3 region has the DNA TGTGCCAGCAGCTCCCTAGCGGGAGGGATCGCCTACGAGCAGTACTTC.

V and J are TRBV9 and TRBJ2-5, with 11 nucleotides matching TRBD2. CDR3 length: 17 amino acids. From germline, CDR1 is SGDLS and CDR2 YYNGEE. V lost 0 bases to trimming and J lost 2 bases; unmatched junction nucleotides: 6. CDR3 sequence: CASSVGRLAGSQETQYF. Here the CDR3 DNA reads TGTGCCAGCAGCGTAGGCAGACTAGCGGGATCTCAAGAGACCCAGTACTTC.

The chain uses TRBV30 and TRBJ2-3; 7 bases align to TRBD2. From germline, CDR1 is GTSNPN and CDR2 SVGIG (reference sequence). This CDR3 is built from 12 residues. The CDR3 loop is CARSREGRTQYF. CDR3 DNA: TGTGCGCGGTCCAGGGAGGGTAGGACGCAGTATTTT.

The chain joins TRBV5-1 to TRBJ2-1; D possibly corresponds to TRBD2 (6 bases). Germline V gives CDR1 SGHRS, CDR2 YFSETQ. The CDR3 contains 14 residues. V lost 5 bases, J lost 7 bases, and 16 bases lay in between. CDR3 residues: CASRREGLLNEQFF. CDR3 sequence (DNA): TGCGCCAGCAGACGAGAAGGACTATTAAATGAGCAGTTCTTC.